Sequencing of this T cell receptor (beta chain) was carried out in a study of blood T cell repertoires in COVID-19 (dated by TCRdb to the early 2020s). For context, the study as a whole: Samples covering the acute and convalescent phases of COVID-19 were provided by collaborators in the United States, Italy and Spain. The prospective study material was composed of cDNA or gDNA derived from T cells, B-cell-depleted T cells, or PBMCs. The dataset comprised deeply sampled blood TCRbeta repertoires from subjects exposed to, actively infected with, or recovered from COVID-19. A freely available public database, intended as a resource for researchers studying the immune response to SARS-CoV-2, is where the repertoires were released. Samples were obtained from the ongoing ImmuneRACE study (first 160 participants) and from some 1,300 subjects provided by 6 global collaborators. Nearly every sample came with metadata listing a de-identified subject ID, COVID-19 status, age in years and sex. HLA class I and class II types, where available, came from metadata supplied by the sample provider rather than from assay-based typing.

A remark on this clone: The antigen this receptor binds is unknown. Base quality data are lacking; no much larger clone is found one base away.

The immunoSEQ Assay, a bias-controlled multiplex PCR, was used to amplify TCRbeta CDR3 regions from genomic DNA. For the original study's pipeline: The number of nucleated cells in each sample was estimated from the amplification of reference gene primers within the assay. Sequence reads were collapsed and filtered to measure the absolute abundance of every unique TCRbeta CDR3 rearrangement. For each sample, productive Simpson clonality was calculated by taking the square root of Simpson's diversity index across productive rearrangements. TCRdb re-hosts the immuneACCESS table, in-frame sequences only. Its copies lack some clones; in the studies checked, an unresolved V gene accounts for under half of them, and the cause for the rest is not known. For V, J and clone size, that table is used; D and trimming come from the DNA. This sample lists 15,000 or so clones; roughly 89% were detected once. Jointly, the top ten make up more than 25% of the sample.

Results and caveats for the whole study, not just this receptor: How much clinical and demographic metadata was included differed by source and by participant, and the metadata was provided uncurated.

The CDR3 contains 16 residues, cysteine and phenylalanine counted. Only the CDR3 DNA is retained, 48 bases long and in frame from the first base. V ends up 4 bases short and J 0 bases short, with an unmatched junction base count of 5. From a lookup of the germline V gene (reference sequence), CDR1 and CDR2 are LNHDA and SQIVND. At one collaborating source in Seattle, patients were enrolled during active infection and were followed longitudinally through the course of disease. Whole blood was collected in K2EDTA tubes by collaborating institutions according to the institutions' own protocols. For TCRbeta analysis, collaborator samples were shipped as frozen whole blood, as isolated PBMCs, or as DNA extracted from either sample type.

Sequenced material: peripheral blood. The chain employs TRBV19 and TRBJ2-1; a stretch of 8 junction bases matches TRBD1. The sequence was collected from an elderly woman with COVID-19, enrolled during active disease. The bases are TGTGCCAGTAGTAGACCGGGACAGGTCTCCTACAATGAGCAGTTCTTC. Protein translation: CASSRPGQVSYNEQFF.